Many counts were recorded for the clone carrying this T cell receptor beta chain. The antigen remains unidentified. This specimen comes from a study of T-cell reconstitution after alpha-beta-depleted transplantation in children. Overall study results and limits: Alpha-beta T cells present about two months after transplant were reported to originate from several hundred expanded graft clones.

The CDR3 length is 14 residues. V shed 0 bases and J 6 bases; nucleotides not matched to a gene: 4. Germline V gene sequence: CDR1 SGHRS, CDR2 YFSETQ. The authors prepared the TCRbeta library with unique molecular identifiers. TCRdb passed the PCR reads through MiXCR, listing each CDR3 protein once. The sample includes 3,000 to 4,000 distinct CDR3 sequences, over 9.5% of them seen just once. The chain has TRBV5-1 and TRBJ2-7, with 9 bases that match TRBD1. The sequence was collected from a patient under 10 years old who had a stem cell transplant for inherited bone marrow failure, so the T cells may come from the graft donor. The input for sequencing was PBMCs, mostly from graft donor cells, taken 360 days after TCRalphabeta/CD19-depleted stem cell transplant. The CDR3 DNA reads TGCGCCAGCAGCTTGGCGGGACAGGGCCGCGAGCAGTACTTC. Its translation: CASSLAGQGREQYF.